Below are 13 T cell receptor beta chains sequenced from a single sample in a study of T cells in Graves' hyperthyroidism and ophthalmopathy. TCR beta CDR3 regions were amplified from RNA transcripts. The TCR CDR3 was amplified in a first-round RT-PCR using the HTBI primer set. One entry per CDR3 protein, called by TCRdb with MiXCR from the multiplex PCR reads. The data show 610,000 or so distinct CDR3 sequences, with under 60% seen just once and around 7.7% held by the top ten. Sequenced input: peripheral blood or thyroid tissue (not recorded which). Receptors originate from a woman between 18 and 29 years old with Graves' hyperthyroidism.

The J gene is TRBJ1-2, the V gene TRBV5-1; D gene ambiguous. The germline V gene encodes CDR1 SGHRS and CDR2 YFSETQ. The CDR3 contains 14 residues. The V gene lost 0 bases and the J gene lost 4 bases, with 10 bases spanning the gap. The CDR3 reads CASSLDGFTYGYTF. The DNA of the CDR3 is TGCGCCAGCAGCTTGGACGGTTTCACCTATGGCTACACCTTC.

At least ten counts were recorded for this clonotype. The chain employs TRBV29-1 and TRBJ1-1; D gene uncertain. The germline CDR1 and CDR2 sequences are SQVTM and ANQGSEA. Trimming cost V 7 bases and J 0 bases, with 9 bases left between them. CDR3 size: 12 residues. The CDR3 here is CSGRRMNTEAFF. CDR3 DNA: TGCAGCGGAAGGAGGATGAACACTGAAGCTTTCTTT.

In its sample, this clonotype was seen many times. The chain carries TRBV7-9 and TRBJ1-2; a possible D gene is TRBD1 (6 bases). Trimming stripped 5 bases from V and 6 bases from J, with 13 bases between. The CDR3 consists of 13 residues. Germline V CDR1 and CDR2: SEHNR, FQNEAQ (reference sequence). The CDR3 loop reads CASSETGFDGYTF. In DNA form, the CDR3 reads TGTGCCAGCAGCGAGACAGGTTTCGATGGCTACACCTTC.

The rearrangement uses TRBV7-9 and TRBJ1-4, with 9 positions matching TRBD1. V lost 3 bases and J lost 11; bases outside the gene matches: 7. Germline assignment: CDR1 SEHNR and CDR2 FQNEAQ (reference sequence). The CDR3 sequence is 14 residues long. CDR3 coding DNA: TGTGCCAGCAGCTTGAACCGGGACAGGGATAAACTGTTTTTT. Translation gives CASSLNRDRDKLFF. Full variable domain (remainder filled in from reference TRBV7-9 and TRBJ1-4): DTGVSQNPRHKITKRGQNVTFRCDPISEHNRLYWYRQTLGQGPEFLTYFQNEAQLEKSRLLSDRFSAERPKGSFSTLEIQRTEQGDSAMYLCASSLNRDRDKLFFGSGTQLSVL.

Turning to this clonotype: A much larger clone is a single base away; this may be a read error. The chain recombines TRBV29-1 with TRBJ1-2; TRBD1 is a possible D gene (5 bases). Germline assignment: CDR1 SQVTM and CDR2 ANQGSEA. The CDR3 is made up of 11 amino acids. V was trimmed by 7 bases and J by 8 bases, leaving 14 bases between them. The CDR3 DNA is TGCAGCGGATGGGCAGGGACCGGCTACACCTTC. Residues: CSGWAGTGYTF.

The chain has TRBV7-6 and TRBJ2-7, with 8 bases aligning to TRBD2. The end of the DNA is better explained by TRBJ2-1, so the J call may be wrong. The germline CDR1 and CDR2 sequences are SGHVS and FNYEAQ. CDR3 length: 15 residues. CDR3 loop: CASSLRAGVGNEQFF. DNA of the CDR3: TGTGCCAGCAGCTTAAGAGCGGGGGTCGGGAATGAGCAGTTCTTC.

This clonotype has ten or more counts. This chain connects TRBV20-1 to TRBJ1-2, with D unclear. The germline V and J ends were trimmed by 8 bases and 7 bases, with 14 bases remaining between them. CDR1 is DFQATT, CDR2 SNEGSKA, per germline (reference sequence). The length of the CDR3 is 11 residues. Here the CDR3 DNA reads TGCAGTCCTCCTGTTTCGGGTGGCTACACCTTC. It translates to CSPPVSGGYTF.

A note on this clonotype: The junction differs from germline at one of its ends, possibly a read error. The chain couples TRBV13 to TRBJ2-7; D is unresolved. Per germline, CDR1 PRHDT and CDR2 FYEKMQ (reference sequence). The CDR3 contains 11 residues. CDR3 sequence reads: CATLSGYGQYF. Here the CDR3 DNA reads TGTGCCACCCTTAGTGGGTACGGGCAGTACTTC.

The chain links TRBV4-1 to TRBJ2-7; 9 positions match TRBD2. Germline V gene data show CDR1 as MGHRA and CDR2 as YSYEKL. The length of the CDR3 is 14 residues. The V and J ends lost 3 bases and 7 bases, in that order; junction bases with no gene match: 7. CDR3 nucleotide sequence: TGCGCCAGCAGCCAGATCGCGGGAGGGCTGGAGCAGTACTTC. Translation gives CASSQIAGGLEQYF.

This clonotype was picked up one time. The V call is TRBV20-1, the J call TRBJ2-5, with 9 bases that match TRBD1. V shed 3 bases, J shed 0 bases, and the junction held 2 bases outside the gene matches. CDR3 length: 14 amino acids. Germline lookup yields CDR1 DFQATT and CDR2 SNEGSKA (reference sequence). CDR3 nucleotides: TGCAGTGCTAGTGACAGGGGGTACCAAGAGACCCAGTACTTC. This encodes CSASDRGYQETQYF.

This clonotype was counted at least ten times. The chain links TRBV7-3 to TRBJ2-2; TRBD1 matches 10 bases. The CDR3 sequence is 16 residues long. V lost 3 bases and J lost 3; bases outside the gene matches: 4. Germline values: CDR1 SGHTA, CDR2 FQGTGA. CDR3 protein: CASSLTTGGYTGELFF. CDR3 in DNA: TGTGCCAGCAGCTTGACGACAGGGGGCTACACCGGGGAGCTGTTTTTT.

This clonotype was seen many times. V and J are TRBV5-1 and TRBJ2-5, with D unresolved. V dropped 7 bases and J dropped 3 bases, with 13 bases sitting between them. The CDR3 has 13 residues. The germline gives CDR1 SGHRS, CDR2 YFSETQ. In DNA, the CDR3 is TGCGCCAGCCGGAAAGGCAGAGAAGAGACCCAGTACTTC. It encodes CASRKGREETQYF.

This chain links TRBV15 with TRBJ2-7; 10 bases map to TRBD2. The germline V gene has CDR1 LNHNV and CDR2 YYDKDF (reference sequence). V lost 3 bases to trimming and J lost 3 bases; unmatched junction nucleotides: 5. CDR3 length: 15 residues. The CDR3 region has the DNA TGTGCCACCAGCAGGTCCGTAGCGGGAGGCTACGAGCAGTACTTC. It specifies CATSRSVAGGYEQYF. Full variable domain (missing parts from reference TRBV15 and TRBJ2-7): DAMVIQNPRYQVTQFGKPVTLSCSQTLNHNVMYWYQQKSSQAPKLLFHYYDKDFNNEADTPDNFQSRRPNTSFCFLDIRSPGLGDTAMYLCATSRSVAGGYEQYFGPGTRLTVT.